One and the same sample provided the 19 T cell receptor beta chains below, sequenced in a study of identical twins. TCRdb used MiXCR to reprocess the 5' RACE reads, holding one entry per CDR3 protein. The sample lists around 340,000 distinct CDR3 sequences, over 9% occurring once. This sample was shared with a second study, whose subject was yellow fever vaccine responses in identical twins.

The source material was CD8+ T cells sorted from blood. All receptors come from a woman aged 18-29 years in good health.

The chain uses TRBV9 and TRBJ2-7, with 9 nucleotides matching TRBD1. Germline-derived CDR1 and CDR2 are SGDLS and YYNGEE. Trimming removed 3 bases from V and 5 bases from J; junction bases left unmatched: 6. The CDR3 runs 14 residues. The CDR3 bases are TGTGCCAGCAGCGGATGGACAGGGGACAACGAGCAGTACTTC. Residues: CASSGWTGDNEQYF.

This chain uses TRBV6-5 with TRBJ2-7; TRBD2 might be the D (5 bases). Per the germline V gene, CDR1 is MNHEY and CDR2 is SVGAGI. The CDR3 totals 15 residues. Trimming left V 2 bases short and J 0 bases short, with 11 bases between. CDR3 in DNA: TGTGCCAGCAGTTACGGGCCCCGGGGCTCCTACGAGCAGTACTTC. Protein: CASSYGPRGSYEQYF.

The rearrangement links TRBV5-6 to TRBJ2-7; 9 nucleotides match TRBD2. V lost 0 bases to trimming and J lost 1 base; unmatched junction nucleotides: 8. CDR3 length equals 17 residues. Germline loops: CDR1 SGHDT, CDR2 YYEEEE. CDR3 DNA: TGTGCCAGCAGCTTGGCGGTAGCGGGAGTATCGTCCTACGAGCAGTACTTC. This gives the protein CASSLAVAGVSSYEQYF.

The rearrangement links TRBV29-1 to TRBJ2-1; no clear D gene. Germline values: CDR1 SQVTM, CDR2 ANQGSEA. V lost 4 bases and J 3 bases, leaving 25 bases between the germline ends. This CDR3 is built from 18 residues. CDR3 in DNA: TGCAGCGTTGTTGTATCCGAGGCTCATCGGAGAGTCTACAATGAGCAGTTCTTC. Translation: CSVVVSEAHRRVYNEQFF.

This clonotype appeared many times. The V gene is TRBV6-4, the J gene TRBJ2-7; D remains ambiguous. The ends were cut back, 0 bases at V and 6 bases at J, with 6 bases in the middle. The CDR3 is 12 residues long. Germline lookup yields CDR1 MRHNA and CDR2 SNTAGT. CDR3 loop: CASSDSLCEQYF. CDR3 sequence (DNA): TGTGCCAGCAGTGACTCCCTATGCGAGCAGTACTTC.

V gene TRBV28 combines with J gene TRBJ2-1, with no clear D. In germline, CDR1 is MDHEN, CDR2 SYDVKM. This CDR3 is 17 amino acids long. With 1 base removed from V and 2 bases from J, the gap between germline ends came to 15 bases. In nucleotides, the CDR3 is TGTGCCAGCAGTTTATTTATGGGTCAGGATCCCTACAATGAGCAGTTCTTC. It translates to CASSLFMGQDPYNEQFF.

This clonotype has a handful of counts. This rearrangement joins TRBV6-1 to TRBJ1-4, with D maybe TRBD1 (6 bases). V was trimmed by 5 bases and J by 8 bases, leaving 21 bases between them. The CDR3 length is 16 residues. Germline lookup yields CDR1 MNHNS and CDR2 SASEGT. The CDR3 is CASSRREDRINEKLFF. The DNA for the CDR3 is TGTGCCAGCAGTCGCCGGGAAGACAGGATCAACGAAAAACTGTTTTTT.

The chain is built from TRBV4-1 and TRBJ2-7, with 9 bases aligning to TRBD1. Germline-derived CDR1 and CDR2 are MGHRA and YSYEKL. V was clipped by 4 bases and J by 3 bases; unmatched bases: 10. The CDR3 totals 16 residues. In DNA, the CDR3 is TGCGCCAGCAGCCCCTATCGACAGGGGGATGACTACGAGCAGTACTTC. It yields the protein CASSPYRQGDDYEQYF.

This clonotype was seen only a few times. The chain employs TRBV2 and TRBJ2-2, with TRBD2 as a possible D gene (5 bases). CDR1 SNHLY and CDR2 FYNNEI come from the germline V gene. This CDR3 spans 16 amino acids. The V end lost 9 bases, the J end lost 0 bases, and 17 bases lay between the germline ends. CDR3 bases: TGTGCCAGACTGAGTCACAGCGGCGCGAACACCGGGGAGCTGTTTTTT. It encodes CARLSHSGANTGELFF.

The chain carries TRBV7-9 and TRBJ2-1; no reliable D call. V was clipped by 4 bases and J by 5 bases, with 9 bases between them. CDR1 SEHNR and CDR2 FQNEAQ come from the germline V gene (reference sequence). The CDR3 extends over 13 amino acids. The CDR3 bases are TGTGCCAGCAGCTGGACCGTAGACAATGAGCAGTTCTTC. It is translated as CASSWTVDNEQFF.

This clonotype was seen a handful of times. V usage is TRBV9 and J usage is TRBJ1-6; D may be TRBD1 (6 bases). Germline CDR1 and CDR2: SGDLS and YYNGEE. The CDR3 totals 15 residues. The V end was cut by 0 bases, the J end by 5 bases, with 9 bases between. CDR3 coding DNA: TGTGCCAGCAGCGTAGGGACAGCCGATAATTCACCCCTCCACTTT. Its translation: CASSVGTADNSPLHF.

In this sample, this clonotype turned up once. A read error may explain this, as a much larger clone is one base away. The chain recombines TRBV5-6 with TRBJ2-1, with TRBD2 matching 8 bases. The CDR3 covers 16 residues. Trimming took 7 bases from V and 4 from J; bases not matched to a gene: 13. CDR1 and CDR2 (germline): SGHDT, YYEEEE. The CDR3 here is CASGPSGGSSYNEQFF. The DNA for the CDR3 is TGTGCCAGCGGCCCCAGCGGGGGTTCCTCGTACAATGAGCAGTTCTTC. The full variable domain, with the rest looked up from reference TRBV5-6 and TRBJ2-1, is DAGVTQSPTHLIKTRGQQVTLRCSPKSGHDTVSWYQQALGQGPQFIFQYYEEEERQRGNFPDRFSGHQFPNYSSELNVNALLLGDSALYLCASGPSGGSSYNEQFFGPGTRLTVL.

This clonotype was detected a few times. The chain joins TRBV27 to TRBJ2-3; D unresolved. This CDR3 spans 12 amino acids. Germline assignment: CDR1 MNHEY and CDR2 SMNVEV (reference sequence). Trimming pared 3 bases from V and 2 bases from J, leaving 3 bases between. CDR3 DNA: TGTGCCAGCAGTTTCGACACAGATACGCAGTATTTT. Translating it yields CASSFDTDTQYF.

This chain joins TRBV7-8 and TRBJ2-1, with 7 nucleotides matching TRBD1. Germline loops: CDR1 SGHVS, CDR2 FQNEAQ. J was trimmed by 7 bases and V by 3 bases; bases with no gene match: 6. This CDR3 has 14 amino acids. CDR3 sequence reads: CASSFGTDGNEQFF. CDR3 sequence (DNA): TGTGCCAGCAGCTTTGGGACAGATGGGAATGAGCAGTTCTTC.

This clonotype was detected many times. The genes are TRBV11-2 and TRBJ2-7; D remains ambiguous. The ends were cut back, 5 bases at V and 3 bases at J, with 14 bases in the middle. The CDR3 is made up of 14 amino acids. The germline gives CDR1 SGHAT, CDR2 FQNNGV. The CDR3 spells CASSPSLGSYEQYV. The CDR3 nucleotides are TGTGCCAGCAGCCCCAGCCTGGGCAGCTACGAGCAGTACGTC.

This chain links TRBV12-3 or TRBV12-4 with TRBJ2-3; 10 positions match TRBD2. Trimming at V came to 1 base and at J to 1 base, leaving 14 bases not matched to a gene. The CDR3 consists of 20 residues. CDR3 in amino acids: CASSLGLAGDGGEGTDTQYF. CDR3 sequence (DNA): TGTGCCAGCAGTTTAGGTCTAGCGGGAGATGGGGGCGAAGGCACAGATACGCAGTATTTT.

This clonotype was recorded at least ten times. The chain recombines TRBV20-1 with TRBJ1-2; TRBD1 matches at 9 bases. Unmatched junction bases numbered 1, after V lost 5 bases and J lost 3 bases. The CDR3 consists of 12 residues. Germline values: CDR1 DFQATT, CDR2 SNEGSKA (reference sequence). The CDR3 here is CSAGDRDYGYTF. The CDR3 bases are TGCAGTGCTGGGGACAGGGACTATGGCTACACCTTC.

This clonotype was seen a few times. The chain joins TRBV9 to TRBJ2-1; 8 bases map to TRBD2. This CDR3 has 16 residues. J was trimmed by 0 bases and V by 0 bases; bases with no gene match: 2. CDR1 SGDLS and CDR2 YYNGEE come from the germline V gene. The CDR3 DNA sequence: TGTGCCAGCAGCGTAGTTGGGACTAGCTCCTACAATGAGCAGTTCTTC. It codes for CASSVVGTSSYNEQFF.

This clonotype has just a few counts. V gene TRBV9 combines with J gene TRBJ2-3; tentative D call: TRBD2 (6 bases). The V gene's germline CDR1 is SGDLS and CDR2 YYNGEE. The CDR3 length is 13 residues. The V gene lost 3 bases and the J gene lost 10 bases, with 15 bases spanning the gap. CDR3 in amino acids: CASSAGGGTAQYF. The CDR3 DNA reads as TGTGCCAGCAGCGCTGGAGGCGGGACGGCGCAGTATTTT.